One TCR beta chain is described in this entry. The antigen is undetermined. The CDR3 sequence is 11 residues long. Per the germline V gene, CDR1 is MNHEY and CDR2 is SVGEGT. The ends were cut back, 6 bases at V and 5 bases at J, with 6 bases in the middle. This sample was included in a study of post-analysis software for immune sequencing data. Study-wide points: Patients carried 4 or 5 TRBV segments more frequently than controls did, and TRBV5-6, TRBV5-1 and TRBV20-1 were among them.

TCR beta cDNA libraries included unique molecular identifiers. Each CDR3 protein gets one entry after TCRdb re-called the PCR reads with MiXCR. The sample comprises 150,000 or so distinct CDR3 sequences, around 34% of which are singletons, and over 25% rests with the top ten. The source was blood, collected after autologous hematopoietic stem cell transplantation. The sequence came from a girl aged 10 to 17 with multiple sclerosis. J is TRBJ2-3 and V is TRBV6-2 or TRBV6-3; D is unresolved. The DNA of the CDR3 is TGTGCCAGCAGCGGAATAGATACGCAGTATTTT. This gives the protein CASSGIDTQYF.